This is a list of T cell receptor beta chains from one sample in a study of cytomegalovirus exposure and HLA in healthy donors. Measured with immunoSEQ multiplex PCR; TCRdb has only the in-frame clones, and not every one. Of 85,000 to 120,000 clones detected, about 87% appear once; the ten largest clones hold around 1.9%. Source material: PBMCs. These receptors all come from a woman between 18 and 30 years old in good health and CMV-seropositive. The CDR3 runs from the conserved cysteine through the conserved F or W. A D gene is named only where the DNA matches it firmly. Size tells how often a clone was seen (once, few, many) or the class of an expanded clone, and some rows leave it out.

v_call	clone_size	j_call	d_call	cdr3_nt	cdr3_aa
TRBV6-4	-	TRBJ2-2	TRBD2	TGTGCCAGCAGCCAAACCGGGACTACAACCGGGGAGCTGTTTTTT	CASSQTGTTTGELFF
TRBV19	-	TRBJ1-5	TRBD1	TGTGCCAGTAGTAAACCGGGACAGGGTGCTCAGCCCCAGCATTTT	CASSKPGQGAQPQHF
TRBV6-6	-	TRBJ1-5	-	TGTGCCAGCAGTACAGGGTATAATCAGCCCCAGCATTTT	CASSTGYNQPQHF
TRBV11-3	-	TRBJ1-4	-	TGTGCCAGCAGTCACAGGCGAAGGCGGGAAAGGGAAAAACTGTTTTTT	CASSHRRRREREKLFF
TRBV4-2	-	TRBJ2-1	TRBD2	TGTGCCAGCAGCCAAGATGTCGGGGGGGGAAATGAGCAGTTCTTC	CASSQDVGGGNEQFF
TRBV2	-	TRBJ2-4	-	TGTGCCAGCAGTGAAGTGGGCCTAGCCAAAAACATTCAGTACTTC	CASSEVGLAKNIQYF
TRBV19	-	TRBJ2-7	-	TGTGCCAGTAGAGCCGGGGTCTCCTACGAGCAGTACTTC	CASRAGVSYEQYF
TRBV7-8	-	TRBJ2-5	TRBD2	TGTGCCAGCAGCTTTGGGATGGGGACTAGTTTGCAAGAGACCCAGTACTTC	CASSFGMGTSLQETQYF
TRBV7-9	-	TRBJ1-1	-	TGTGCCAGCAGCTTTCTAACCCAGGTGGCTGAAGCTTTCTTT	CASSFLTQVAEAFF
TRBV28	-	TRBJ1-2	-	TGTGCCAGCACCGCAGGGAGGGCGTCAGTTGATGGCTACACCTTC	CASTAGRASVDGYTF
TRBV4-2	-	TRBJ2-7	TRBD2	TGTGCCAGCAGCCAGGGACTAGCGGGGGGACCCTACGAGCAGTACTTC	CASSQGLAGGPYEQYF
TRBV11-2	-	TRBJ1-2	-	TGTGCCAGCAGCTTAGCGAGGGTGAACTATGGCTACACCTTC	CASSLARVNYGYTF
TRBV27	once	TRBJ2-1	TRBD1	TGTGCCAGCAGTCCGATAAATGGACAGGTTCGCTTCTTC	CASSPINGQVRFF
TRBV5-4	medium-sized	TRBJ1-2	TRBD1	TGTGCCAGCAGCTTTGCTGACAGGGGGTCGAACTATGGCTACACCTTC	CASSFADRGSNYGYTF
TRBV15	-	TRBJ2-5	-	TGTGCCACCAGCAGAGATCAAACGGTACAAGAGACCCAGTACTTC	CATSRDQTVQETQYF
TRBV10-2	-	TRBJ1-6	-	TGCGCCAGCAGTGACCTTGGACTGTCACCGTGGAATTCACCCCTCCACTTT	CASSDLGLSPWNSPLHF
TRBV27	-	TRBJ1-1	TRBD1	TGTGCCAGCAGTTTAACGGGACAGGGGGCCTCTGAAGCTTTCTTT	CASSLTGQGASEAFF
TRBV6-1	-	TRBJ1-2	-	TGTGCCAGCAGTGACGGGGTGAACTATGGCTACACCTTC	CASSDGVNYGYTF
TRBV7-9	-	TRBJ1-3	-	TGTGCCAGCAGCTTCCTTACTAACACCATATATTTT	CASSFLTNTIYF
TRBV9	-	TRBJ2-1	TRBD2	TGTGCCAGCAGTCCGTTGGGGGGGGCCTACAATGAGCAGTTCTTC	CASSPLGGAYNEQFF
TRBV18	-	TRBJ1-1	-	TGTGCCAGCTCAGACAGATTGAACACTGAAGCTTTCTTT	CASSDRLNTEAFF
TRBV7-2	few	TRBJ1-5	TRBD1	TGTGCCAGCAGTTCCGGGACAGTGGGCAATCAGCCCCAGCATTTT	CASSSGTVGNQPQHF
TRBV4-1	-	TRBJ1-2	TRBD1	TGCGCCAGCAGCCAAGAGTCGGCAGGGGGCAGCTATGGCTACACCTTC	CASSQESAGGSYGYTF
TRBV6-5	-	TRBJ1-6	TRBD1	TGTGCCAGCTCCGCGACAGGGGGAAATTCACCCCTCCACTTT	CASSATGGNSPLHF
TRBV6-5	-	TRBJ1-4	-	TGTGCCAGCAGTTCGCCAGGTTACGAAAAACTGTTTTTT	CASSSPGYEKLFF
TRBV19	-	TRBJ2-1	TRBD2	TGTGCCAGTTCTAGCGGGAGCTCCTACAATGAGCAGTTCTTC	CASSSGSSYNEQFF
TRBV6-5	-	TRBJ2-7	-	TGTGCCAGCAGTTACAACGGGATAAGCTCCTACGAGCAGTACTTC	CASSYNGISSYEQYF
TRBV10-3	-	TRBJ1-5	TRBD1	TGTGCCATCAGTGGAGACAGGGGGGGAAATAGCAATCAGCCCCAGCATTTT	CAISGDRGGNSNQPQHF
TRBV4-3	once	TRBJ2-1	TRBD2	TGCGCCAGCAGCCCCGTTGCTAGCGGGGGGTACAATGAGCAGTTCTTC	CASSPVASGGYNEQFF